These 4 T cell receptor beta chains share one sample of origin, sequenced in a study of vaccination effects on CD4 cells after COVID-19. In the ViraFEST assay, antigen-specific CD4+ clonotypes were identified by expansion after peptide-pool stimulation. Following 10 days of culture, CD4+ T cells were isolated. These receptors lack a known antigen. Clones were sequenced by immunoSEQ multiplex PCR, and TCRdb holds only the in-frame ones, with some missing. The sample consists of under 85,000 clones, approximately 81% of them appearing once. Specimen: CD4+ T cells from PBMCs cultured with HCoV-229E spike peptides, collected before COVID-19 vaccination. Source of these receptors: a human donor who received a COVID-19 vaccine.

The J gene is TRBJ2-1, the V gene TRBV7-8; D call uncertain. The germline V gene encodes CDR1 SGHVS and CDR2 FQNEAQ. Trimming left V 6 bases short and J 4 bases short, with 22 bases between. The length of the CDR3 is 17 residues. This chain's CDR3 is CASRLLPRGPMYNEQFF. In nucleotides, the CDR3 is TGTGCCAGCAGGCTACTGCCTCGTGGGCCGATGTACAATGAGCAGTTCTTC.

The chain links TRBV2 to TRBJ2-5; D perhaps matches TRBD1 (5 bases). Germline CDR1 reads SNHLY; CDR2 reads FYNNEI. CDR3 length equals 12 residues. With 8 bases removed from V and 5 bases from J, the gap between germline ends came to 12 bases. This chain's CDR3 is CASFKGRETQYF. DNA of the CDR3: TGTGCCAGCTTCAAGGGGCGTGAGACCCAGTACTTC.

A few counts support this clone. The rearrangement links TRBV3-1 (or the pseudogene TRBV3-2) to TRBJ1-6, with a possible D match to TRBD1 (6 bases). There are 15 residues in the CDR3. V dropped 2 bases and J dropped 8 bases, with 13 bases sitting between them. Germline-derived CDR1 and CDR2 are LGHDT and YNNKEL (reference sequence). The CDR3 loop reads CASSQFQGLDSPLHF. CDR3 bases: TGTGCCAGCAGCCAATTTCAGGGGTTGGATTCACCCCTCCACTTT.

The CDR3 sequence: CASSPVGGLETQYF. CDR3 in DNA: TGCGCCAGCAGCCCAGTGGGGGGGCTGGAGACCCAGTACTTC. The chain recombines TRBV5-1 with TRBJ2-5; TRBD2 is a possible D gene (7 bases). The V end was cut by 4 bases, the J end by 5 bases, with 15 bases between. CDR1 and CDR2 from the germline V gene are SGHRS and YFSETQ. The CDR3 has 14 residues.